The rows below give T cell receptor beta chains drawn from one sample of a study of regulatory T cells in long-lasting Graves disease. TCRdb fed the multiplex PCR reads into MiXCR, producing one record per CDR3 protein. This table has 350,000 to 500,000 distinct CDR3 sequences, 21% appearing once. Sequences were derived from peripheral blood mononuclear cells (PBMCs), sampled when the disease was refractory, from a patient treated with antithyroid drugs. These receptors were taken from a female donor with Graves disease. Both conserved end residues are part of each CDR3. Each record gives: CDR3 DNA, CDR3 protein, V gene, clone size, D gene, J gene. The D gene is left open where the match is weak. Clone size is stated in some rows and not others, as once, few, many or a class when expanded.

CDR3nt: TGTGCCAGTAGTACGTTCGGACAGGGCTACGAGCAGTACTTC
CDR3aa: CASSTFGQGYEQYF
v_gene: TRBV19
abundance: few
d_gene: TRBD1
j_gene: TRBJ2-7

CDR3nt: TGTGCCAGCAGCCAAGGACCCGGACGGTTTAGGGCCGGGGAGCTGTTTTTT
CDR3aa: CASSQGPGRFRAGELFF
v_gene: TRBV4-2
abundance: once
d_gene: -
j_gene: TRBJ2-2

CDR3nt: TGTGCCAGCGGAGACTCCTTTACAGGGGGAAATGCGTCGACCGGGGAGCTGTTTTTT
CDR3aa: CASGDSFTGGNASTGELFF
v_gene: TRBV6-1
abundance: many
d_gene: TRBD1
j_gene: TRBJ2-2

CDR3nt: TGTGCCTGGAAAGGGGCCGGGACTGAAGCTTTCTTT
CDR3aa: CAWKGAGTEAFF
v_gene: TRBV30
abundance: -
d_gene: -
j_gene: TRBJ1-1

CDR3nt: TGCAGCGTTGCACCAGGGAAATCCACTGAAGCTTTCTTT
CDR3aa: CSVAPGKSTEAFF
v_gene: TRBV29-1
abundance: -
d_gene: -
j_gene: TRBJ1-1

CDR3nt: TGTGCCAGCGTGACGGGGTACCAAGAGACCCAGTACTTC
CDR3aa: CASVTGYQETQYF
v_gene: TRBV7-9
abundance: few
d_gene: -
j_gene: TRBJ2-5

CDR3nt: TGCGCCAGCAGCTCGGGACAGGGGGCCAATTCGAGGGGCTACACCTTC
CDR3aa: CASSSGQGANSRGYTF
v_gene: TRBV5-1
abundance: -
d_gene: TRBD1
j_gene: TRBJ1-2

CDR3nt: TGTGCCAGCTCATCGGGCCACCTGTATTTT
CDR3aa: CASSSGHLYF
v_gene: TRBV18
abundance: few
d_gene: -
j_gene: TRBJ2-3

CDR3nt: TGTGCCAGCAGACCAGGGGTTGAGGACACCGGGGAGCTGTTTTTT
CDR3aa: CASRPGVEDTGELFF
v_gene: TRBV27
abundance: few
d_gene: -
j_gene: TRBJ2-2

CDR3nt: TGTGCCAGCAGTTTAAATTTCGGTGCAGATACGCAGTATTTT
CDR3aa: CASSLNFGADTQYF
v_gene: TRBV28
abundance: once
d_gene: -
j_gene: TRBJ2-3

CDR3nt: TGTGCCAGCAGCCAAGTTACTTACGGGTACAACTATGGCTACACCTTC
CDR3aa: CASSQVTYGYNYGYTF
v_gene: TRBV3-1
abundance: many
d_gene: -
j_gene: TRBJ1-2

CDR3nt: TGTGCCAGCGCCCGGGACAGGGCCACCGGGGAGCTGTTTTTT
CDR3aa: CASARDRATGELFF
v_gene: TRBV6-1
abundance: -
d_gene: TRBD1
j_gene: TRBJ2-2

CDR3nt: TGTGCCAGCAGCTTAGGCACTAGCGGGAGAATAGAGACCCAGTACTTC
CDR3aa: CASSLGTSGRIETQYF
v_gene: TRBV11-2
abundance: many
d_gene: TRBD2
j_gene: TRBJ2-5

CDR3nt: TGTGCCAGCAGCCAAGAAATGACGACCCGGGCCGGGCGAGAGACCCAGTACTTC
CDR3aa: CASSQEMTTRAGRETQYF
v_gene: TRBV3-1
abundance: many
d_gene: -
j_gene: TRBJ2-5

CDR3nt: TGTGCCAGCAGCTCTAGCGGGGTGTTTTACGAGCAGTACTTC
CDR3aa: CASSSSGVFYEQYF
v_gene: TRBV7-9
abundance: -
d_gene: TRBD2
j_gene: TRBJ2-7

CDR3nt: TGCAGTGCTAGACCCTCTAGGGGAGGCCGCCCTTCCTACGAGCAGTACTTC
CDR3aa: CSARPSRGGRPSYEQYF
v_gene: TRBV20-1
abundance: many
d_gene: -
j_gene: TRBJ2-7

CDR3nt: TGCGCCGCGGGGGACCTCAACGAGCAGTACTTC
CDR3aa: CAAGDLNEQYF
v_gene: TRBV10-2
abundance: few
d_gene: TRBD2
j_gene: TRBJ2-7

CDR3nt: TGTGCCAGCAGCCGGGAGACACTAGCGGGACAGGGCGGGGAGCTGTTTTTT
CDR3aa: CASSRETLAGQGGELFF
v_gene: TRBV2
abundance: many
d_gene: -
j_gene: TRBJ2-2

CDR3nt: TGTGCCATCAGTGATTCAAGGGGCTCCTACGAGCAGTACTTC
CDR3aa: CAISDSRGSYEQYF
v_gene: TRBV10-3
abundance: many
d_gene: -
j_gene: TRBJ2-7

CDR3nt: TGTGCCAGCAGTACAGGACTAGCCCCATCGAACTACGAGCAGTACTTC
CDR3aa: CASSTGLAPSNYEQYF
v_gene: TRBV6-1
abundance: -
d_gene: TRBD2
j_gene: TRBJ2-7

CDR3nt: TGTGCCAGCAGTTTATGGACTAGCGGGAGCGGGGAGCTGTTTTTT
CDR3aa: CASSLWTSGSGELFF
v_gene: TRBV28
abundance: many
d_gene: TRBD2
j_gene: TRBJ2-2

CDR3nt: TGTGCCAGCAGAACAGGGTGGGATACGCAGTATTTT
CDR3aa: CASRTGWDTQYF
v_gene: TRBV6-2/TRBV6-3
abundance: -
d_gene: -
j_gene: TRBJ2-3

CDR3nt: TGTGCCAGGTTGACTAGCGGGCTCAATTCCTACAATGAGCAGTTCTTC
CDR3aa: CARLTSGLNSYNEQFF
v_gene: TRBV6-4
abundance: -
d_gene: TRBD2
j_gene: TRBJ2-1

CDR3nt: TGTGCCTGGAGTGTAGAGGGGTACGGCTACACCTTC
CDR3aa: CAWSVEGYGYTF
v_gene: TRBV30
abundance: many
d_gene: -
j_gene: TRBJ1-2

CDR3nt: TGCAGTGCTAGAACCAGCACGGACACCGGGGAGCTGTTTTTT
CDR3aa: CSARTSTDTGELFF
v_gene: TRBV20-1
abundance: few
d_gene: -
j_gene: TRBJ2-2

CDR3nt: TGCAGTGCTAGGGGGCTGTCCTACAATGAGCAGTTCTTC
CDR3aa: CSARGLSYNEQFF
v_gene: TRBV20-1
abundance: -
d_gene: -
j_gene: TRBJ2-1

CDR3nt: TGTGCCAGCAGCTGGGGGACAGGGGCCTACGAGCAGTACTTC
CDR3aa: CASSWGTGAYEQYF
v_gene: TRBV5-5
abundance: -
d_gene: TRBD1
j_gene: TRBJ2-7

CDR3nt: TGTGCCACCAGTGATTTGCCAGTCGGAGCAGGGGGCGAGCAGTACTTC
CDR3aa: CATSDLPVGAGGEQYF
v_gene: TRBV24-1
abundance: -
d_gene: TRBD1
j_gene: TRBJ2-7

CDR3nt: TGTGCCAGCAGCTTAGCAGGGGGGTACTATGGCTACACCTTC
CDR3aa: CASSLAGGYYGYTF
v_gene: TRBV7-9
abundance: many
d_gene: -
j_gene: TRBJ1-2